This T cell receptor (beta chain) was recovered during a study of shared clonotypes between healthy human individuals. On this clone: The antigen is unknown. Sequence at one end of the junction differs from germline and may be a read error.

Evenly divided among several immunoSEQ plates was the genomic DNA of each subset. About 30,000 T cell genomes (approximately 190 ng DNA) went into each sorted-subset replicate. Data came from immunoSEQ multiplex PCR; TCRdb stores just in-frame clones and leaves some out. The sample lists about 360,000 clones, 73% seen once, with less than 11% in the top ten. Study-wide points: It was anticipated that sequencing depth would influence how many clonotypes donors shared. Although depth was large, rarefaction showed that sequencing of the sorted subsets was incomplete.

The CDR3 is 18 amino acids. Germline V gene sequence: CDR1 SGHTA, CDR2 FQGNSA. The clonotype was recovered from a young man in good health. The chain employs TRBV7-2 and TRBJ2-3, with 10 bases matching TRBD2. Sequenced material: memory CD4+ T cells sorted from blood. Specified subset: CD45RA-negative fraction. CDR3 bases: TGTGCCAGCAGCTCAGGGGCCTTCGTAGCGGGAGGCACGGATACGCAGTATTTT. This sequence encodes CASSSGAFVAGGTDTQYF.